This T cell receptor (beta chain) was recorded in a study of blood T cells in healthy people across ages. Regarding the study as a whole: Age brought a roughly linear fall in TCR beta diversity measured per million T cells. Percentage of naive T cells showed a strong correlation with TCR beta diversity.

There were healthy Caucasian individuals from Russia, aged roughly 6 to 90, serving as donors. Sample-barcoded 5' priming and a J-beta primer mix drove a second PCR of about 6 to 11 cycles. MiXCR was run by TCRdb on the 5' RACE reads, yielding one entry per CDR3 protein. Here the sample spans over 700,000 distinct CDR3 sequences, approximately 53% being singletons. Germline values: CDR1 SNHLY, CDR2 FYNNEI. The CDR3 sequence is 14 residues long. The V gene lost 8 bases and the J gene lost 4 bases, with 16 bases spanning the gap. Notes on this clonotype: The target antigen is unknown.

The chain joins TRBV2 to TRBJ2-3, with D perhaps assigned TRBD1 or TRBD2 (5 bases each). Source material: blood. The sequence derives from a man of 80 years or more in good health. The CDR3 is CASGGRDRADTQYF. The CDR3 DNA sequence: TGTGCCAGCGGAGGCAGGGATCGTGCAGATACGCAGTATTTT. The whole variable domain, filled in from reference TRBV2 and TRBJ2-3, reads EPEVTQTPSHQVTQMGQEVILRCVPISNHLYFYWYRQILGQKVEFLVSFYNNEISEKSEIFDDQFSVERPDGSNFTLKIRSTKLEDSAMYFCASGGRDRADTQYFGPGTRLTVL.